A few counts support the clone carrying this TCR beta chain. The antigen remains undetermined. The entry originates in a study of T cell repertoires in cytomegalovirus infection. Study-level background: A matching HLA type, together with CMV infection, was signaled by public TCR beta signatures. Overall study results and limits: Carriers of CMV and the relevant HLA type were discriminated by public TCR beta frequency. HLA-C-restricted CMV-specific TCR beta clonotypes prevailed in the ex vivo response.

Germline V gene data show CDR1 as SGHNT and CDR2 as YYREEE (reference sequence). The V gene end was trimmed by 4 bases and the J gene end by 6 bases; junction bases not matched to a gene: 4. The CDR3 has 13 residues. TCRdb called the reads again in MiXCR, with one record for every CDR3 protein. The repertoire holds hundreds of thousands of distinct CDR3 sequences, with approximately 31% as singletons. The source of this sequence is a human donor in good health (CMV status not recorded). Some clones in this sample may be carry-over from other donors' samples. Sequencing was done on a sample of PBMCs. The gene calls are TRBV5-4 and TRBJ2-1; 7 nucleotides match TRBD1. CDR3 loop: CASSIDRVNEQFF. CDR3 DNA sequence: TGTGCCAGCAGCATAGACAGGGTCAATGAGCAGTTCTTC. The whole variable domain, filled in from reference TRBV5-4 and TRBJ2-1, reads ETGVTQSPTHLIKTRGQQVTLRCSSQSGHNTVSWYQQALGQGPQFIFQYYREEENGRGNFPPRFSGLQFPNYSSELNVNALELDDSALYLCASSIDRVNEQFFGPGTRLTVL.